This entry concerns a single T cell receptor beta chain. There is no known antigen for this receptor. There are no base qualities to consult, and no much larger clone falls within one base. TCRbeta CDR3 regions were amplified from genomic DNA using the immunoSEQ Assay, a bias-controlled multiplex PCR. The paper's data handling went like this. Within the assay, amplification of reference gene primers was used to estimate how many nucleated cells each sample contained. Sequence reads were collapsed and filtered to measure the absolute abundance of every unique TCRbeta CDR3 rearrangement. Productive Simpson clonality was computed per sample as the square root of Simpson's diversity index over productive rearrangements. Entries here come from immuneACCESS through TCRdb and include only in-frame sequences with V and J called. Some clones fail to appear in such tables; in the studies checked, an unresolved V gene covers under half of the shortfall, and the cause of the remainder is unknown. V, J and clone size are taken as reported in that table, and D and trimming were inferred from the DNA itself. Across this sample there are about 240,000 clones, with about 86% seen only once. The biggest ten clones account for around 3% of the sample.

This record belongs to a study of blood T cell repertoires in COVID-19 (dated by TCRdb to about 2020). At the level of the whole study: The collaborator samples originated in the United States, Italy and Spain and spanned the acute and convalescent phases of COVID-19. The prospective study material was composed of cDNA or gDNA derived from T cells, B-cell-depleted T cells, or PBMCs. Deeply sampled blood TCRbeta repertoires from subjects exposed to, actively infected with, or recovered from COVID-19 were included in the dataset. A freely available public database, intended as a resource for researchers studying the immune response to SARS-CoV-2, is where the repertoires were released. The samples were drawn from two sources: the first 160 participants of the ongoing ImmuneRACE study, and fewer than 1,500 subjects contributed by 6 global collaborators. A de-identified subject ID, COVID-19 status, age in years and sex were almost always included in the sample metadata. Where available, HLA class I and class II types were obtained from metadata supplied by the sample provider rather than from assay-based typing. The investigation overall reported the following: Clinical and demographic metadata were provided uncurated, with the amount varying by source and participant.

Reading the germline V gene gives CDR1 SNHLY and CDR2 FYNNEI. Trimming takes 6 bases from V and 2 bases from J, and the germline ends sit 16 bases apart. CDR3 length: 15 amino acids, cysteine to phenylalanine. Only the CDR3 region is kept as DNA, spanning 45 bases read in frame from base 1. Participants in the prospective study were aged roughly 18 to 90 years, lived in under 30 United States geographic areas, and enrolled through a virtual design. Cohort assignment in the prospective study relied on participant-reported clinical history from a screening survey and a study questionnaire. Mobile phlebotomists in the prospective study collected whole blood, serum and a nasopharyngeal or oropharyngeal swab from every participant. Additional blood draws and questionnaires over a roughly two-month period could optionally be provided by prospective study participants. Blood samples from the prospective study were shipped frozen or at room temperature prior to DNA extraction.

Sample: PBMCs or T cells enriched from blood (not recorded which). This sequence was found in a woman in her 40s with acute COVID-19. The receptor chain draws on TRBV2 and TRBJ1-1; TRBD1 might be the D gene, on 6 matching bases. DNA sequence: TGTGCCAGCAGCGTACCGGGACACCTAAACACTGAAGCTTTCTTT. This is translated as CASSVPGHLNTEAFF. The full variable domain, completed from the reference TRBV2 and TRBJ1-1 proteins outside the CDR3, reads EPEVTQTPSHQVTQMGQEVILRCVPISNHLYFYWYRQILGQKVEFLVSFYNNEISEKSEIFDDQFSVERPDGSNFTLKIRSTKLEDSAMYFCASSVPGHLNTEAFFGQGTRLTVV.